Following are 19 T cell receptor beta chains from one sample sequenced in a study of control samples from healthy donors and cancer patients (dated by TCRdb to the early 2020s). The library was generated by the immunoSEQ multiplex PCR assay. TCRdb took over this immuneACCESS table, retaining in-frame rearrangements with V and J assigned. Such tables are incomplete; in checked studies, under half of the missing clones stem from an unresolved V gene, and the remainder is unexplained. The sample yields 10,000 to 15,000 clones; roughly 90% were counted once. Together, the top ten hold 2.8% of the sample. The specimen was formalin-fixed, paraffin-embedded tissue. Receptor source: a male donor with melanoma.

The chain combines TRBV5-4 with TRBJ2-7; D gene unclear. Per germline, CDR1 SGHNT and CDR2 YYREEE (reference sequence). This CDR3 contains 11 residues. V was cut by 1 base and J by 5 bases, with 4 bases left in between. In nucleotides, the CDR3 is TGTGCCAGCAGCTTGTTACACGAGCAGTACTTC. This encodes CASSLLHEQYF.

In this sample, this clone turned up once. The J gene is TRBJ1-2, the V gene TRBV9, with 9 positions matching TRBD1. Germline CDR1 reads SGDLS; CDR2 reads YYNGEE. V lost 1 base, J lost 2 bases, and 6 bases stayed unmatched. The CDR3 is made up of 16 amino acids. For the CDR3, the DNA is TGTGCCAGCAGCGTACCGAAGGGACAGGGAAACTATGGCTACACCTTC. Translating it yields CASSVPKGQGNYGYTF.

This CDR3 is CASSWTSSNTGELFF. The CDR3 DNA reads TGTGCCAGCAGTTGGACTAGCTCGAACACCGGGGAGCTGTTTTTT. V gene TRBV2 combines with J gene TRBJ2-2; 8 bases map to TRBD2. The V gene end was trimmed by 5 bases and the J gene end by 0 bases; junction bases not matched to a gene: 2. CDR1 is SNHLY, CDR2 FYNNEI, per germline. There are 15 residues in the CDR3.

The CDR3 is CASRQQGYNEQFF. CDR3 in DNA: TGTGCCAGCAGGCAACAGGGGTACAATGAGCAGTTCTTC. The rearrangement joins TRBV3-1 (or the pseudogene TRBV3-2) to TRBJ2-1; 7 nucleotides agree with TRBD1. V gave up 6 bases and J gave up 4 bases; unmatched junction bases: 3. The germline V gene has CDR1 LGHDT and CDR2 YNNKEL (reference sequence). CDR3 length: 13 residues.

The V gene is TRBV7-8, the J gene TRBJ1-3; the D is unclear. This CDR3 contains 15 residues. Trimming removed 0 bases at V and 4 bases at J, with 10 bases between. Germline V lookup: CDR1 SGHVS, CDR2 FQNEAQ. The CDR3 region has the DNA TGTGCCAGCAGCTTAGCCCCCGGGAGGGGAAACACCATATATTTT. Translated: CASSLAPGRGNTIYF.

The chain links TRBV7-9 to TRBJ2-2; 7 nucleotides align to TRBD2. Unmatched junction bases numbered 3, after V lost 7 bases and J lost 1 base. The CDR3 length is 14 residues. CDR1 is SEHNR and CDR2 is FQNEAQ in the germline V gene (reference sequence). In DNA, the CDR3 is TGTGCCAGCACCGGGAGGAGGAACACCGGGGAGCTGTTTTTT. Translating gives CASTGRRNTGELFF.

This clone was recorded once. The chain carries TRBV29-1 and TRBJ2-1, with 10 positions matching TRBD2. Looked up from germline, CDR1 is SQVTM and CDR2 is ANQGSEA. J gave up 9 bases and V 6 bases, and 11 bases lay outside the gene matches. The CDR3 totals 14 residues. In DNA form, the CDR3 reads TGCAGCGTCCCGGGGCTAGCGGGAGTCGGTGAGCAGTTCTTC. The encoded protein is CSVPGLAGVGEQFF.

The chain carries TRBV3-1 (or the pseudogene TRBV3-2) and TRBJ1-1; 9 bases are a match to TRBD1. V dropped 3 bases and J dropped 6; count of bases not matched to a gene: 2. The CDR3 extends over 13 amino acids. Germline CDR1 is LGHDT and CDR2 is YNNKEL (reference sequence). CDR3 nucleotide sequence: TGTGCCAGCAGCCACCGGACAGGGGCTGAAGCTTTCTTT. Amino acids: CASSHRTGAEAFF.

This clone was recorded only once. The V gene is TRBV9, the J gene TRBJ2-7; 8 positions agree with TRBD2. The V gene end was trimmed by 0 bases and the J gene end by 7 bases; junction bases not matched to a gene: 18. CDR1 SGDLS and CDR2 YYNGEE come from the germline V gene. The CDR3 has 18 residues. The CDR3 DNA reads TGTGCCAGCAGCGTAGGGTCCCCGGGGGGGGGCAGTCTAAGGGAGCAGTACTTC. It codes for CASSVGSPGGGSLREQYF.

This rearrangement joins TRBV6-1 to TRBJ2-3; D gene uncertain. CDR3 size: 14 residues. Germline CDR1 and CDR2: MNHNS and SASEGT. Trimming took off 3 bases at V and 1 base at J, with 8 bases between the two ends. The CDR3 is CASSEDWGTDTQYF. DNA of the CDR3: TGTGCCAGCAGTGAGGATTGGGGCACAGATACGCAGTATTTT.

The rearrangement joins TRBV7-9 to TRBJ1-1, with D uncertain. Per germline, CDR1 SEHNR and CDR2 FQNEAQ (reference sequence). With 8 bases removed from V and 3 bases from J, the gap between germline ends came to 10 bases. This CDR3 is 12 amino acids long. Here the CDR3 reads CASSDRYTEAFF. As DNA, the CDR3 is TGTGCCAGCTCGGACCGGTACACTGAAGCTTTCTTT.

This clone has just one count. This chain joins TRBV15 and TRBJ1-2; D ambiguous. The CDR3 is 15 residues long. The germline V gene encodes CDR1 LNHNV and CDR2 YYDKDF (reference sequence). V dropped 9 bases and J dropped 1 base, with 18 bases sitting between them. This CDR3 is CATDGSPGGNYGYTF. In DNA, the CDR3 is TGTGCCACAGATGGGAGTCCCGGTGGTAACTATGGCTACACCTTC.

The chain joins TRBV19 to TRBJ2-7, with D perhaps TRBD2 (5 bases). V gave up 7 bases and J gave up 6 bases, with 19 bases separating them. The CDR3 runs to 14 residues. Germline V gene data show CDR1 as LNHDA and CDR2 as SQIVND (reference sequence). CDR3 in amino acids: CASTTSGGGSEQYF. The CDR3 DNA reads TGTGCCAGTACCACCTCGGGCGGAGGATCCGAGCAGTACTTC.

The CDR3 sequence is CASSPRASGRFQETQYF. CDR3 DNA sequence: TGTGCCAGCTCACCACGGGCTAGCGGGAGGTTCCAAGAGACCCAGTACTTC. The rearrangement uses TRBV18 and TRBJ2-5; 11 bases are a match to TRBD2. Germline V CDR1 and CDR2: KGHSH, LQKENI. The CDR3 length is 17 residues. The junction had 5 bases not matched to a gene; V was cut back by 1 base and J by 1 base.

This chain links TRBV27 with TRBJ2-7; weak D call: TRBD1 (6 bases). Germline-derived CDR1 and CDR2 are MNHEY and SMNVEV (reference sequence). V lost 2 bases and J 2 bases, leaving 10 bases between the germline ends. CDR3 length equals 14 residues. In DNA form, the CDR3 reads TGTGCCAGCAGTTTAGGCAGGGGACCCTACGAGCAGTACGTC. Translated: CASSLGRGPYEQYV.

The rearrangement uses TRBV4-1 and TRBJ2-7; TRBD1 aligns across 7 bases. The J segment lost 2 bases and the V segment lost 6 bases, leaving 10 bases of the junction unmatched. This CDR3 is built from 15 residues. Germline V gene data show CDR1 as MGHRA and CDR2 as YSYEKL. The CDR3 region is CASRTPGQRPYEQYV. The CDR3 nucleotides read TGCGCCAGCAGGACACCGGGACAGAGACCCTACGAGCAGTACGTC.

The CDR3 nucleotides are TGTGCCAGCAGCTTAAGTTCAGGGGCCCAGCCCCAGCATTTT. Residues: CASSLSSGAQPQHF. This sequence joins TRBV7-8 and TRBJ1-5; D may be TRBD1 (6 bases). The V end lost 2 bases, the J end lost 7 bases, and 12 bases lay between the germline ends. Germline V gives CDR1 SGHVS, CDR2 FQNEAQ. CDR3 size: 14 residues.

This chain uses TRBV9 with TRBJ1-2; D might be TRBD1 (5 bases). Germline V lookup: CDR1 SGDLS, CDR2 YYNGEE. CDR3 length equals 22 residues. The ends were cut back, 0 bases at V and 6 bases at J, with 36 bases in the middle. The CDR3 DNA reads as TGTGCCAGCAGCGTAGGAGACAGCAGTCCGGCGGATGGATATCAATGGGTAAATGGCTACACCTTC. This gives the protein CASSVGDSSPADGYQWVNGYTF.

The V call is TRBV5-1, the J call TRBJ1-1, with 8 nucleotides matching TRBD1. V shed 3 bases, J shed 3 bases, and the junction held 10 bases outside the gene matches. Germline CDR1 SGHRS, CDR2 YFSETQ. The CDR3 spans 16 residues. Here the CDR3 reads CASSSLQGGSDTEAFF. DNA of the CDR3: TGCGCCAGCAGCTCATTACAGGGGGGATCGGACACTGAAGCTTTCTTT.